Presented here are 20 T cell receptor beta chains from one specimen sequenced in a study of blood T cell repertoires in COVID-19. Libraries were prepared by immunoSEQ multiplex PCR; TCRdb keeps only in-frame clonotypes and omits some of them. The profile covers about 180,000 clones, with approximately 89% appearing a single time and 3.5% to 5% taken by the ten largest. Specimen: peripheral blood. The receptors come from a woman in her 30s with acute or convalescent COVID-19.

The V and J genes are TRBV3-1 (or the pseudogene TRBV3-2) and TRBJ1-2, with 8 bases matching TRBD1. Trimming cost V 4 bases and J 3 bases; bases outside gene matches: 10. Germline V lookup: CDR1 LGHDT, CDR2 YNNKEL (reference sequence). The CDR3 is 16 amino acids. CDR3 sequence: CASSLRRGTGDYGYTF. The CDR3 nucleotides are TGTGCCAGCAGCCTTAGAAGGGGGACAGGCGACTATGGCTACACCTTC.

This rearrangement joins TRBV6-2 or TRBV6-3 to TRBJ2-7; 7 bases line up with TRBD2. Germline values: CDR1 MNHEY, CDR2 SVGEGT. With V trimmed by 2 bases and J by 4 bases, 11 bases remained unmatched. The CDR3 runs 16 residues. The CDR3 region is CASSYEPGGTKYEQYF. The CDR3 DNA reads as TGTGCCAGCAGTTACGAACCGGGAGGCACCAAATACGAGCAGTACTTC.

J is TRBJ2-2 and V is TRBV11-3, with 15 bases that match TRBD2. V dropped 5 bases and J dropped 3; count of bases not matched to a gene: 4. The CDR3 length is 17 residues. Germline CDR1 is SGHNT and CDR2 is YENEEA. The CDR3 nucleotides read TGTGCCAGCAGCCCTTGGACTAGCGGGAGGGACACCGGGGAGCTGTTTTTT. Translation: CASSPWTSGRDTGELFF.

The chain is built from TRBV10-1 and TRBJ2-3, with unresolved D. CDR3 size: 14 residues. The V gene's germline CDR1 is WNHNN and CDR2 SYGVQD (reference sequence). V gave up 3 bases and J gave up 1 base, with 8 bases separating them. The CDR3 nucleotides are TGCGCCAGCAGTGATGTAGTCGGCACAGATACGCAGTATTTT. Its protein is CASSDVVGTDTQYF.

J is TRBJ2-1 and V is TRBV5-6, with 8 bases lining up with TRBD2. CDR3 length: 16 amino acids. Germline-derived CDR1 and CDR2 are SGHDT and YYEEEE. Germline trimming cut 1 base from V and 7 bases from J; bases unmatched to any gene: 10. The CDR3 spells CASSLSLAGSPNEQFF. CDR3 nucleotides: TGTGCCAGCAGCTTGAGTCTAGCGGGCTCCCCTAATGAGCAGTTCTTC.

The chain recombines TRBV3-1 (or the pseudogene TRBV3-2) with TRBJ1-4; a weak D match, TRBD1 (6 bases). This CDR3 contains 15 residues. Germline lookup yields CDR1 LGHDT and CDR2 YNNKEL (reference sequence). V dropped 6 bases and J dropped 0 bases, with 11 bases sitting between them. CDR3 DNA sequence: TGTGCCAGCAGTCAGGGGTTCACAACTAATGAAAAACTGTTTTTT. It encodes CASSQGFTTNEKLFF.

The V call is TRBV27, the J call TRBJ2-7; 10 bases are a match to TRBD1. Trimming took 3 bases from V and 7 from J; bases not matched to a gene: 6. CDR3 size: 14 residues. Germline CDR1 MNHEY, CDR2 SMNVEV (reference sequence). The CDR3 sequence is CASSLAGQGWEQYF. The CDR3 bases are TGTGCCAGCAGTTTGGCGGGACAGGGGTGGGAGCAGTACTTC.

The V gene is TRBV5-1, the J gene TRBJ2-3; unclear D gene. V was clipped by 6 bases and J by 8 bases, with 10 bases between them. Germline values: CDR1 SGHRS, CDR2 YFSETQ. The CDR3 loop spans 11 amino acids. Written as DNA, the CDR3 is TGCGCCAGCACCGAGATTGGTACGCAGTATTTT. Amino acids: CASTEIGTQYF.

This rearrangement joins TRBV24-1 to TRBJ2-2; D possibly corresponds to TRBD2 (6 bases). From germline, CDR1 is KGHDR and CDR2 SFDVKD. The V gene lost 3 bases and the J gene lost 1 base, with 11 bases spanning the gap. CDR3 length equals 16 residues. CDR3 sequence reads: CATSDRRLGNTGELFF. CDR3 DNA: TGTGCCACCAGTGATCGCAGACTAGGGAACACCGGGGAGCTGTTTTTT.

V usage is TRBV2 and J usage is TRBJ2-7; tentatively, D is TRBD1 (5 bases). This CDR3 contains 14 residues. Germline V gene data show CDR1 as SNHLY and CDR2 as FYNNEI. The germline V and J ends were trimmed by 5 bases and 4 bases, with 15 bases remaining between them. The CDR3: CASSSGAQSYEQYF. The CDR3 region has the DNA TGTGCCAGCAGTTCTGGGGCGCAATCTTACGAGCAGTACTTC.

The table lists this clone with a few counts. The CDR3 DNA is TGTGCCAGCAAAGGGGATAGCAATCAGCCCCAGCATTTT. This encodes CASKGDSNQPQHF. The V call is TRBV27, the J call TRBJ1-5; D may be TRBD1 (5 bases). CDR1 and CDR2 from the germline V gene are MNHEY and SMNVEV (reference sequence). Between the trimmed V and J ends, which lost 7 bases and 0 bases, there was a span of 7 bases. The CDR3 is 13 residues long.

This clone was counted between two and nine times. The chain employs TRBV7-2 and TRBJ2-7; D gene uncertain. V was pared by 5 bases and J by 0 bases, with 5 bases between. Germline CDR1 is SGHTA and CDR2 is FQGNSA. The CDR3 sequence is 12 residues long. The DNA of the CDR3 is TGTGCCAGCAGCCCCAGCTCCTACGAGCAGTACTTC. Its translation is CASSPSSYEQYF.

J is TRBJ1-5 and V is TRBV19; 8 nucleotides align to TRBD1. J was trimmed by 4 bases and V by 3 bases; bases with no gene match: 5. Germline V gives CDR1 LNHDA, CDR2 SQIVND (reference sequence). The CDR3 consists of 15 residues. The CDR3 DNA is TGTGCCAGTAGTATCCCGGACAGGGTAAATCAGCCCCAGCATTTT. Encoded protein: CASSIPDRVNQPQHF.

The chain combines TRBV10-2 with TRBJ2-5; possibly TRBD1 for D (5 bases). Trimming took 2 bases from V and 5 from J, leaving 9 bases between them. This CDR3 comprises 13 residues. Germline CDR1 WSHSY, CDR2 SAAADI. CDR3 in amino acids: CASSERGFETQYF. The DNA of the CDR3 is TGCGCCAGCAGTGAGAGGGGTTTCGAGACCCAGTACTTC.

CDR3 in amino acids: CSASTGKGLETQYF. For the CDR3, the DNA is TGCAGTGCTAGTACGGGGAAGGGATTAGAGACCCAGTACTTC. This chain links TRBV20-1 with TRBJ2-5; the D gene is possibly TRBD2 (5 bases). Germline V gene sequence: CDR1 DFQATT, CDR2 SNEGSKA (reference sequence). Between the trimmed V and J ends, which lost 3 bases and 4 bases, there was a span of 15 bases. There are 14 residues in the CDR3.

The genes are TRBV11-3 and TRBJ1-2; no firm D call. The CDR3 extends over 11 amino acids. The V end lost 3 bases, the J end lost 8 bases, and 7 bases lay between the germline ends. Germline loops: CDR1 SGHNT, CDR2 YENEEA. CDR3 loop: CASSLGRGYTF. The CDR3 DNA is TGTGCCAGCAGCTTGGGGAGAGGCTACACCTTC.

This clone occurred once. The V and J genes are TRBV30 and TRBJ2-7, with D maybe TRBD1 (6 bases). Trimming took off 4 bases at V and 5 bases at J, with 12 bases between the two ends. There are 12 residues in the CDR3. Germline assignment: CDR1 GTSNPN and CDR2 SVGIG (reference sequence). CDR3 region: CAWTGERDEQYF. As DNA, the CDR3 is TGTGCCTGGACAGGGGAACGAGACGAGCAGTACTTC. The entire variable domain, with the rest obtained from reference TRBV30 and TRBJ2-7, is as follows: SQTIHQWPATLVQPVGSPLSLECTVEGTSNPNLYWYRQAAGRGLQLLFYSVGIGQISSEVPQNLSASRPQDRQFILSSKKLLLSDSGFYLCAWTGERDEQYFGPGTRLTVT.

The chain couples TRBV5-1 to TRBJ1-1; maybe TRBD1 (6 bases). CDR1 and CDR2 (germline): SGHRS, YFSETQ. The V end lost 4 bases, the J end lost 1 base, and 11 bases lay between the germline ends. This CDR3 is 14 amino acids long. Here the CDR3 reads CASSTVGANTEAFF. The CDR3 DNA sequence: TGCGCCAGCAGCACGGTGGGGGCGAACACTGAAGCTTTCTTT.

J is TRBJ1-1 and V is TRBV11-3; 11 bases align to TRBD1. J gave up 11 bases and V 2 bases, and 10 bases lay outside the gene matches. There are 15 residues in the CDR3. Germline loops: CDR1 SGHNT, CDR2 YENEEA. CDR3 in amino acids: CASSLMTLGQGAAFF. DNA for the CDR3: TGTGCCAGCAGCTTAATGACCCTCGGACAGGGGGCCGCTTTCTTT.

The rearrangement uses TRBV29-1 and TRBJ2-4; D is possibly TRBD2 (7 bases). The CDR3 spans 13 residues. Looked up from germline, CDR1 is SQVTM and CDR2 is ANQGSEA. The V end lost 3 bases, the J end lost 7 bases, and 13 bases lay between the germline ends. The CDR3 here is CSVDEGGMNIQYF. The CDR3 region has the DNA TGCAGCGTTGATGAGGGGGGGATGAACATTCAGTACTTC.